One sample yielded the 9 T cell receptor beta chains listed below, sequenced in a study of blood T cell repertoires in COVID-19. Sequenced by immunoSEQ multiplex PCR; TCRdb stores in-frame clones only, minus some. The sample lists 20,000 or so clones; around 86% were seen once. Sequences were obtained from peripheral blood. The receptors were gathered from a man aged 50 to 60 with active COVID-19.

The CDR3 protein is CASSQGRASRGYTF. For the CDR3, the DNA is TGCGCCAGCAGCCAAGGCAGGGCGTCCCGGGGCTACACCTTC. This chain connects TRBV4-1 to TRBJ1-2, with TRBD1 as a possible D gene (5 bases). The CDR3 is 14 amino acids. Per germline, CDR1 MGHRA and CDR2 YSYEKL. V dropped 1 base and J dropped 8 bases, with 14 bases sitting between them.

This clone was seen just once. The V gene is TRBV5-6, the J gene TRBJ2-6; D possibly corresponds to TRBD1 (6 bases). Trimming cost V 3 bases and J 1 base, with 17 bases left between them. There are 18 residues in the CDR3. Germline CDR1 and CDR2: SGHDT and YYEEEE. The CDR3 nucleotides read TGTGCCAGCAGCTACCAGGCAGGGGAATTGTCTGGGGCCAACGTCCTGACTTTC. This codes for CASSYQAGELSGANVLTF.

The chain couples TRBV10-3 to TRBJ2-7; 7 bases are shared with TRBD2. This CDR3 comprises 13 residues. Germline CDR1 reads ENHRY; CDR2 reads SYGVKD. Trimming took 8 bases from V and 3 from J; bases not matched to a gene: 7. CDR3 DNA: TGTGCCATCGGGGGGGGGTTTAGCTACGAGCAGTACTTC. Encoded protein: CAIGGGFSYEQYF.

The chain joins TRBV6-2 or TRBV6-3 to TRBJ2-1; 8 positions match TRBD1. This CDR3 region has 14 residues. Germline assignment: CDR1 MNHEY and CDR2 SVGEGT. J gave up 3 bases and V 6 bases, and 4 bases lay outside the gene matches. CDR3 DNA: TGTGCCAGCAGCCCAGGGGGCGACTACAATGAGCAGTTCTTC. Amino acids: CASSPGGDYNEQFF.

This clone came up once. The rearrangement uses TRBV7-2 and TRBJ2-5; D is possibly TRBD2 (6 bases). Germline V lookup: CDR1 SGHTA, CDR2 FQGNSA. The CDR3 contains 17 residues. The V and J ends lost 0 bases and 0 bases respectively, with 14 bases between them. In nucleotides, the CDR3 is TGTGCCAGCAGCTTAGCGAGGGGCAGGGACTACCAAGAGACCCAGTACTTC. Translated: CASSLARGRDYQETQYF.

The CDR3 spells CASSLLGLAGGEQYF. The CDR3 nucleotides are TGTGCCAGCAGTCTCCTTGGACTAGCGGGAGGCGAGCAGTACTTC. The chain recombines TRBV6-6 with TRBJ2-7; the match to TRBD2 covers 14 bases. V was pared by 5 bases and J by 6 bases, with 6 bases of the junction left unmatched. The length of the CDR3 is 15 residues. Germline lookup yields CDR1 MNHNY and CDR2 SVGAGI (reference sequence).

The V gene is TRBV5-1, the J gene TRBJ1-2; TRBD1 agrees at 9 bases. Germline V gene data show CDR1 as SGHRS and CDR2 as YFSETQ. J was trimmed by 4 bases and V by 4 bases; bases with no gene match: 8. The CDR3 runs 15 residues. CDR3 nucleotide sequence: TGCGCCAGCAGCCCACGGACAGGGGCCACCTATGGCTACACCTTC. This gives the protein CASSPRTGATYGYTF.

This clone was picked up one time. The genes are TRBV9 and TRBJ2-1, with TRBD2 matching 10 bases. The V segment lost 3 bases and the J segment 3 bases; nucleotides outside the gene matches: 6. The CDR3 length is 16 residues. In germline, CDR1 is SGDLS, CDR2 YYNGEE. CDR3 DNA sequence: TGTGCCAGCAGCGGAGGACTAGCGGCCGTCTACAATGAGCAGTTCTTC. It encodes CASSGGLAAVYNEQFF.

V and J are TRBV18 and TRBJ2-4, with TRBD2 identical over 9 bases. The germline V gene encodes CDR1 KGHSH and CDR2 LQKENI. The junction had 8 bases not matched to a gene; V was cut back by 2 bases and J by 0 bases. The CDR3 sequence is 18 residues long. CDR3 loop: CASSPFAGGPVAKNIQYF. Written as DNA, the CDR3 is TGTGCCAGCTCACCATTTGCGGGAGGGCCCGTAGCCAAAAACATTCAGTACTTC.